This T cell receptor (beta chain) was recovered during a study of T cells in Graves' hyperthyroidism and ophthalmopathy. What was amplified from RNA transcripts were TCR beta CDR3 regions. Researchers ran a first-round RT-PCR on the TCR CDR3 using the HTBI primer set. TCRdb ran MiXCR on the multiplex PCR reads and lists one entry per CDR3 protein. Of around 350,000 distinct CDR3 sequences listed, roughly 17% are singletons. General observations from the study: Most thyroid clonotypes expanded above 0.001 appeared in blood too. In simple terms, a model built on 13 V-J features told ophthalmopathy apart from stable hyperthyroidism.

Based on clinical symptoms, serum thyroxine and TRAb, thyroid ultrasound and orbital computed tomography, diagnoses were reached. PBMCs were sourced from over 8.5 ml fresh peripheral blood. This clonotype was recorded many times. The target antigen is unknown. The germline V gene encodes CDR1 SGHTA and CDR2 FQGNSA. Trimming cost V 5 bases and J 7 bases, with 12 bases left between them. The CDR3 runs to 14 residues. V gene TRBV7-2 combines with J gene TRBJ1-6, with unresolved D. The receptor was derived from a woman in her twenties or thirties with Graves' hyperthyroidism that later progressed to Graves' ophthalmopathy. Sequenced input: blood. In DNA, the CDR3 is TGTGCCAGCAGCGGTCGGGTAGGGAATTCACCCCTCCACTTT. It translates to CASSGRVGNSPLHF. Combining the CDR3 with reference TRBV7-2 and TRBJ1-6 gives the whole variable domain GAGVSQSPSNKVTEKGKDVELRCDPISGHTALYWYRQSLGQGLEFLIYFQGNSAPDKSGLPSDRFSAERTGGSVSTLTIQRTQQEDSAVYLCASSGRVGNSPLHFGNGTRLTVT.